These 6 T cell receptor beta chains originate from one sample sequenced in a study of blood T cell repertoires in COVID-19. Produced via immunoSEQ multiplex PCR; TCRdb's table is partial and in-frame only. Seen here are under 95,000 clones, about 88% observed once, and the top ten hold under 55%. Input material: peripheral blood. These receptors all come from a human donor in a cohort sampled during active COVID-19.

The CDR3 loop is CASSPPAASGPEGTQYF. In DNA form, the CDR3 reads TGTGCCAGCAGCCCTCCGGCCGCTAGCGGTCCGGAGGGGACGCAGTATTTT. The chain is built from TRBV7-2 and TRBJ2-3, with 7 bases fitting TRBD2. V gave up 5 bases and J gave up 9 bases; unmatched junction bases: 20. Germline V lookup: CDR1 SGHTA, CDR2 FQGNSA. The CDR3 has 17 amino acids.

The gene calls are TRBV10-3 and TRBJ2-7, with 7 bases fitting TRBD2. Germline CDR1 and CDR2: ENHRY and SYGVKD. V gave up 6 bases and J gave up 1 base; unmatched junction bases: 6. The CDR3 is 14 residues long. CDR3 coding DNA: TGTGCCATCAGCGACGGGGGAGGGTCCTACGAGCAGTACTTC. It encodes CAISDGGGSYEQYF.

The V and J genes are TRBV14 and TRBJ2-7; D not certain. The V and J ends lost 8 bases and 3 bases respectively, with 14 bases between them. The CDR3 extends over 13 amino acids. Germline CDR1 SGHDN, CDR2 FVKESK. This CDR3 reads CASSSQLFYEQYF. The CDR3, as DNA: TGTGCCAGCTCATCCCAACTTTTCTACGAGCAGTACTTC. The variable domain in full, with the rest retrieved from reference TRBV14 and TRBJ2-7, is EAGVTQFPSHSVIEKGQTVTLRCDPISGHDNLYWYRRVMGKEIKFLLHFVKESKQDESGMPNNRFLAERTGGTYSTLKVQPAELEDSGVYFCASSSQLFYEQYFGPGTRLTVT.

The chain carries TRBV2 and TRBJ2-2, with TRBD2 identical over 8 bases. Germline V gene sequence: CDR1 SNHLY, CDR2 FYNNEI. CDR3 size: 13 residues. Losses at the gene ends were 8 bases for V and 5 bases for J; bases not matched to a gene: 4. CDR3 sequence reads: CASRGGTTGELFF. The CDR3 nucleotides are TGTGCCAGCCGGGGGGGAACTACCGGGGAGCTGTTTTTT.

This clone was recorded only once. The chain employs TRBV5-1 and TRBJ2-1; 8 bases line up with TRBD1. The length of the CDR3 is 14 residues. The J segment lost 8 bases and the V segment lost 4 bases, leaving 8 bases of the junction unmatched. Germline-derived CDR1 and CDR2 are SGHRS and YFSETQ. CDR3 region: CASSHGQGIDEQFF. CDR3 DNA: TGCGCCAGCAGCCACGGACAGGGAATCGATGAGCAGTTCTTC.

The chain combines TRBV10-3 with TRBJ2-7, with D maybe TRBD1 (6 bases). The germline CDR1 and CDR2 sequences are ENHRY and SYGVKD. Trimming left V 10 bases short and J 5 bases short, with 15 bases between. The CDR3 runs 12 residues. The CDR3 DNA sequence: TGTGCCAATAAAGGGGGTTCCCACGAGCAGTACTTC. Translation gives CANKGGSHEQYF.